This passage covers 31 T cell receptor beta chains from one sample sequenced in a study of patients and donors after allogeneic stem cell transplantation. TCRdb used MiXCR to reprocess the RT-PCR reads, holding one entry per CDR3 protein. The sample gives hundreds of thousands of distinct CDR3 sequences, approximately 16% of which show up once; over 6% is in the top ten. The specimen was blood, either unsorted or a sorted T cell fraction (not recorded which). The receptors come from a human donor who was either an allogeneic HSCT recipient or a stem cell or donor lymphocyte infusion donor (not recorded which). It is not recorded whose cells these are; they may come from a transplant donor.

The V call is TRBV12-3 or TRBV12-4, the J call TRBJ2-1; 11 nucleotides line up with TRBD2. The length of the CDR3 is 15 residues. Losses at the gene ends were 5 bases for V and 6 bases for J; bases not matched to a gene: 6. The CDR3 DNA sequence: TGTGCCAGCAGTACCGGGACTAGCGGATGCAATGAGCAGTTCTTC. This encodes CASSTGTSGCNEQFF.

Only a few counts were recorded for this clonotype. V and J are TRBV25-1 and TRBJ2-7, with TRBD1 identical over 10 bases. This CDR3 region has 15 residues. Per germline, CDR1 MGHDK and CDR2 SYGVNS. Trimming at V came to 2 bases and at J to 4 bases, leaving 5 bases not matched to a gene. The CDR3 sequence is CASSEPLGQGYEQYF. The CDR3 bases are TGTGCCAGCAGTGAACCTCTGGGACAGGGGTACGAGCAGTACTTC.

The chain links TRBV12-3 or TRBV12-4 to TRBJ1-1, with D tentatively TRBD1 (6 bases). V lost 4 bases to trimming and J lost 11 bases, with 20 bases between them. This CDR3 comprises 14 residues. DNA of the CDR3: TGTGCCAGCAGTTCCTCCGGGACACCAACTATCGCTTTCTTT. This gives the protein CASSSSGTPTIAFF.

This clonotype was detected ten times or more. The rearrangement links TRBV12-3 or TRBV12-4 to TRBJ1-5; maybe TRBD1 (6 bases). This CDR3 comprises 16 residues. Trimming took 6 bases from V and 0 from J, leaving 15 bases between them. This CDR3 reads CASSPETGYSNQPQHF. CDR3 DNA: TGTGCCAGCAGCCCTGAGACAGGTTATAGCAATCAGCCCCAGCATTTT.

The sample holds a few counts of this clonotype. This rearrangement joins TRBV27 to TRBJ1-5; no definite D call. Germline V gene lookup returns CDR1 MNHEY and CDR2 SMNVEV (reference sequence). Trimming stripped 2 bases from V and 5 bases from J, with 10 bases between. The CDR3 runs 14 residues. CDR3 sequence: CASSLPLGHQPQHF. In DNA, the CDR3 is TGTGCCAGCAGTTTACCACTCGGACATCAGCCCCAGCATTTT.

The rearrangement links TRBV9 to TRBJ2-7; maybe TRBD2 (6 bases). V was clipped by 0 bases and J by 5 bases, with 15 bases between them. The CDR3 covers 15 residues. CDR1 is SGDLS and CDR2 is YYNGEE in the germline V gene. CDR3 DNA: TGTGCCAGCAGCGTAGCGGCGGGGTTACTAGACGAGCAGTACTTC. Translating it yields CASSVAAGLLDEQYF.

This chain uses TRBV2 with TRBJ1-2; TRBD1 might be the D (6 bases). Trimming shortened V by 4 bases and J by 13 bases, and 16 bases separated the two germline ends. Germline V gene lookup returns CDR1 SNHLY and CDR2 FYNNEI. The CDR3 has 12 amino acids. The CDR3 loop is CASSVQGPIRTF. DNA of the CDR3: TGTGCCAGCAGTGTTCAGGGGCCGATCCGCACCTTC.

This clonotype was counted many times. The rearrangement joins TRBV12-3 or TRBV12-4 to TRBJ2-1, with 8 bases aligning to TRBD2. The CDR3 covers 13 residues. With V trimmed by 5 bases and J by 7 bases, 4 bases remained unmatched. The CDR3 is CASSPRLANEQFF. The CDR3 region has the DNA TGTGCCAGCAGTCCCAGACTAGCGAATGAGCAGTTCTTC.

This chain uses TRBV20-1 with TRBJ2-3; 7 positions agree with TRBD2. Germline lookup yields CDR1 DFQATT and CDR2 SNEGSKA (reference sequence). The CDR3 loop spans 16 amino acids. V lost 7 bases, J lost 5 bases, and 18 bases stayed unmatched. CDR3 loop: CSGSWGNAGAKDTQYF. The CDR3, as DNA: TGCAGTGGCAGTTGGGGGAACGCGGGAGCGAAAGATACGCAGTATTTT.

This clonotype has just a few counts. This rearrangement joins TRBV4-3 to TRBJ2-1; TRBD2 matches 10 bases. The CDR3 loop spans 16 amino acids. The J segment lost 6 bases and the V segment lost 4 bases, leaving 9 bases of the junction unmatched. Germline V gene data show CDR1 as LGHNA and CDR2 as YSLEER. CDR3 sequence (DNA): TGCGCCAGCAGCCCCGGGGGTAGACTAGCGGGCAATGAGCAGTTCTTC. Its translation is CASSPGGRLAGNEQFF.

The rearrangement uses TRBV2 and TRBJ2-7; D uncertain. V was clipped by 1 base and J by 6 bases, with 13 bases between them. The germline V gene encodes CDR1 SNHLY and CDR2 FYNNEI. The CDR3 contains 14 residues. CDR3 sequence (DNA): TGTGCCAGCAGTGAAGAGGCAGCTTTGCGCGAGCAGTACTTC. This sequence encodes CASSEEAALREQYF. Looking up the rest from reference TRBV2 and TRBJ2-7 gives the full variable domain: EPEVTQTPSHQVTQMGQEVILRCVPISNHLYFYWYRQILGQKVEFLVSFYNNEISEKSEIFDDQFSVERPDGSNFTLKIRSTKLEDSAMYFCASSEEAALREQYFGPGTRLTVT.

This clonotype was seen a handful of times. The chain links TRBV5-1 to TRBJ2-1; possibly TRBD2 for D (6 bases). CDR1 and CDR2 (germline): SGHRS, YFSETQ. The CDR3 extends over 15 amino acids. Trimming removed 7 bases at V and 8 bases at J, with 22 bases between. The CDR3 region has the DNA TGCGCCAGCCCCGGGACTTTTCTGCGAGGGGATGAGCAGTTCTTC. Its protein product is CASPGTFLRGDEQFF.

The V gene is TRBV20-1, the J gene TRBJ2-5; the D gene is possibly TRBD2 (5 bases). The CDR3 loop spans 14 amino acids. Germline loops: CDR1 DFQATT, CDR2 SNEGSKA (reference sequence). The ends were cut back, 6 bases at V and 1 base at J, with 15 bases in the middle. Here the CDR3 reads CSASFPRGQETQYF. The CDR3 coding sequence is TGCAGTGCGAGTTTTCCCCGGGGCCAAGAGACCCAGTACTTC.

V is TRBV6-2 or TRBV6-3 and J is TRBJ1-1; 8 bases line up with TRBD1. Trimming cost V 2 bases and J 1 base; bases outside gene matches: 6. This CDR3 has 16 residues. From germline, CDR1 is MNHEY and CDR2 SVGEGT. The CDR3 reads CASSYPTGGGNTEAFF. The CDR3 bases are TGTGCCAGCAGTTACCCCACAGGGGGTGGGAACACTGAAGCTTTCTTT.

This clonotype was found a few times. The chain uses TRBV10-3 and TRBJ2-2, with 8 bases matching TRBD2. Germline V lookup: CDR1 ENHRY, CDR2 SYGVKD. V gave up 2 bases and J gave up 7 bases; unmatched junction bases: 3. CDR3 length equals 14 residues. The CDR3 coding sequence is TGTGCCATCAGTGAGCGGGAGGGCCGCGGGGAGCTGTTTTTT. Translation gives CAISEREGRGELFF.

The chain couples TRBV9 to TRBJ2-5, with D hard to call. Trimming cost V 0 bases and J 1 base, with 13 bases left between them. Germline V gene data show CDR1 as SGDLS and CDR2 as YYNGEE. The CDR3 is 16 amino acids. The CDR3 region is CASSVAFSFGQETQYF. The CDR3 DNA reads as TGTGCCAGCAGCGTAGCCTTTAGCTTCGGCCAAGAGACCCAGTACTTC.

The chain employs TRBV7-6 and TRBJ1-2; 10 bases line up with TRBD1. The CDR3 runs to 17 residues. Looked up from germline, CDR1 is SGHVS and CDR2 is FNYEAQ. V dropped 1 base and J dropped 7; count of bases not matched to a gene: 12. As DNA, the CDR3 is TGTGCCAGCAGCTTAGTTGGCGGGGACAGGGGTTCGGCTGGCTACACCTTC. This sequence encodes CASSLVGGDRGSAGYTF.

The chain combines TRBV20-1 with TRBJ2-7; 12 bases are shared with TRBD2. The CDR3 has 15 residues. J was trimmed by 4 bases and V by 6 bases; bases with no gene match: 10. Per germline, CDR1 DFQATT and CDR2 SNEGSKA (reference sequence). The CDR3, as DNA: TGCAGTGCAAACCTACTAGCGGGAGGTCGGTACGAGCAGTACTTC. Encoded protein: CSANLLAGGRYEQYF.

This chain links TRBV5-1 with TRBJ2-7; D call uncertain. The germline CDR1 and CDR2 sequences are SGHRS and YFSETQ. V dropped 4 bases and J dropped 3 bases, with 20 bases sitting between them. This CDR3 has 16 residues. The CDR3 protein is CASSPWQRDGDYEQYF. CDR3 DNA: TGCGCCAGCAGCCCTTGGCAGAGAGACGGAGACTACGAGCAGTACTTC.

The rearrangement links TRBV29-1 to TRBJ1-3; D is undetermined. V was cut by 3 bases and J by 4 bases, with 7 bases left in between. The length of the CDR3 is 12 residues. In germline, CDR1 is SQVTM, CDR2 ANQGSEA. CDR3 sequence: CSVEGWGNTIYF. In DNA, the CDR3 is TGCAGCGTTGAGGGGTGGGGAAACACCATATATTTT.

This clonotype was found a few times. The V and J genes are TRBV7-2 and TRBJ1-6; D possibly corresponds to TRBD1 (5 bases). Deletions cut 5 bases from V and 17 bases from J, with 16 bases between. The CDR3 has 12 residues. The germline CDR1 and CDR2 sequences are SGHTA and FQGNSA. This CDR3 is CASSLTGLLFHF. The CDR3 coding sequence is TGTGCCAGCAGCCTTACGGGACTTTTATTCCACTTT.

This clonotype was counted only a few times. The chain couples TRBV11-3 to TRBJ2-4, with D possibly TRBD1 on 6 matching bases. CDR3 length equals 14 residues. Germline V gives CDR1 SGHNT, CDR2 YENEEA. The V and J ends lost 1 base and 3 bases respectively, with 7 bases between them. This chain's CDR3 is CASSLAGDKNIQYF. DNA for the CDR3: TGTGCCAGCAGCTTAGCAGGGGACAAAAACATTCAGTACTTC.

The V and J genes are TRBV30 and TRBJ1-1; tentatively, D is TRBD1 (5 bases). Trimming left V 2 bases short and J 6 bases short, with 7 bases between. This CDR3 contains 11 residues. Germline values: CDR1 GTSNPN, CDR2 SVGIG (reference sequence). For the CDR3, the DNA is TGTGCCTGGAGTCCGGGACCTGAAGCTTTCTTT. This sequence encodes CAWSPGPEAFF. Looking up the rest from reference TRBV30 and TRBJ1-1 gives the full variable domain: SQTIHQWPATLVQPVGSPLSLECTVEGTSNPNLYWYRQAAGRGLQLLFYSVGIGQISSEVPQNLSASRPQDRQFILSSKKLLLSDSGFYLCAWSPGPEAFFGQGTRLTVV.

The rearrangement uses TRBV6-1 and TRBJ2-7, with D hard to call. From germline, CDR1 is MNHNS and CDR2 SASEGT. The CDR3 totals 14 residues. Trimming removed 6 bases from V and 2 bases from J, with 14 bases in between. The DNA for the CDR3 is TGTGCCAGCAGCCCCCCGGACGGTCCCTACGAGCAGTACTTC. This encodes CASSPPDGPYEQYF.

This clonotype was seen only a few times. This chain connects TRBV24-1 to TRBJ2-7; D possibly corresponds to TRBD1 (6 bases). The V end lost 5 bases, the J end lost 10 bases, and 11 bases lay between the germline ends. CDR3 length: 11 residues. The germline CDR1 and CDR2 sequences are KGHDR and SFDVKD. The CDR3 reads CATSAQGSQYF. The CDR3 coding sequence is TGTGCCACCAGTGCACAGGGCTCTCAGTACTTC.

The chain couples TRBV29-1 to TRBJ1-6; 9 bases align to TRBD1. Trimming at V came to 3 bases and at J to 10 bases, leaving 4 bases not matched to a gene. The V gene's germline CDR1 is SQVTM and CDR2 ANQGSEA. The CDR3 covers 13 residues. The CDR3 sequence is CSVDPGQGSPLHF. The CDR3 DNA is TGCAGCGTTGACCCGGGACAGGGCTCACCCCTCCACTTT.

This clonotype has only a few counts. The chain carries TRBV27 and TRBJ2-3, with 9 bases lining up with TRBD2. The CDR3 sequence is 15 residues long. Trimming took 5 bases from V and 0 from J; bases not matched to a gene: 3. The germline V gene has CDR1 MNHEY and CDR2 SMNVEV (reference sequence). CDR3: CASSGTSRSTDTQYF. The CDR3 bases are TGTGCCAGCAGTGGGACTAGCAGGAGCACAGATACGCAGTATTTT.

In DNA, the CDR3 is TGCGCCAGCAGCAGGGGACTAGCGGGTGGTGAGCAGTTCTTC. As protein: CASSRGLAGGEQFF. The chain joins TRBV5-1 to TRBJ2-1; 12 nucleotides agree with TRBD2. CDR3 length equals 14 residues. V trimming: 4 bases; J trimming: 9 bases; junction bases outside the gene matches: 5. In germline, CDR1 is SGHRS, CDR2 YFSETQ.

This clonotype has a handful of counts. The chain recombines TRBV7-9 with TRBJ2-7, with D perhaps matching TRBD1 or TRBD2 (5 bases each). The CDR3 runs to 17 residues. The germline gives CDR1 SEHNR, CDR2 FQNEAQ (reference sequence). With 2 bases removed from V and 2 bases from J, the gap between germline ends came to 19 bases. The CDR3 here is CASSLSSGTLHPYEQYF. The CDR3, as DNA: TGTGCCAGCAGCTTAAGCTCTGGGACCCTACACCCCTACGAGCAGTACTTC.

The chain links TRBV7-3 to TRBJ2-3; D is ambiguous. V was clipped by 0 bases and J by 3 bases, with 7 bases between them. This CDR3 contains 14 residues. CDR1 is SGHTA and CDR2 is FQGTGA in the germline V gene. The CDR3 is CASSLTLETDTQYF. In nucleotides, the CDR3 is TGTGCCAGCAGCTTAACCTTGGAAACAGATACGCAGTATTTT.

This clonotype was seen only a few times. This chain connects TRBV5-1 to TRBJ2-4; 8 bases map to TRBD1. The CDR3 is 17 amino acids. CDR1 and CDR2 from the germline V gene are SGHRS and YFSETQ. V lost 0 bases, J lost 0 bases, and 5 bases stayed unmatched. The chain's CDR3 is CASSLGTGRIAKNIQYF. In nucleotides, the CDR3 is TGCGCCAGCAGCTTGGGGACAGGGCGGATAGCCAAAAACATTCAGTACTTC.